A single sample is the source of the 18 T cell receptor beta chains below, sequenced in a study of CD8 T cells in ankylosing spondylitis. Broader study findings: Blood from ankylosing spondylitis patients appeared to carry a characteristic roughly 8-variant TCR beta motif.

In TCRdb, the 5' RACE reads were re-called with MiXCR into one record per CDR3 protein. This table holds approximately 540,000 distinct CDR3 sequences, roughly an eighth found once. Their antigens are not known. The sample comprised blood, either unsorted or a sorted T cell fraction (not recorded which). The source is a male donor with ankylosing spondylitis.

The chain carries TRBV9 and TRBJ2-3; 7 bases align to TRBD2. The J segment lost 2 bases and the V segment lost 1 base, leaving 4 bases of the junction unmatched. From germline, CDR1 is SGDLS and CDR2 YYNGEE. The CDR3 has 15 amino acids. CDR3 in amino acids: CASSVSGTSTDTQYF. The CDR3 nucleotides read TGTGCCAGCAGCGTAAGCGGGACTTCCACAGATACGCAGTATTTT.

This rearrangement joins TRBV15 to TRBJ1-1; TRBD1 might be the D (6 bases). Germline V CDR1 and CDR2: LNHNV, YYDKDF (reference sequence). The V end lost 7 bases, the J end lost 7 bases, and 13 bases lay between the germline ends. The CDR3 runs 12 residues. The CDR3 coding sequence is TGTGCCACCACAGGGGAGGTGGGTGAAGCTTTCTTT. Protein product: CATTGEVGEAFF.

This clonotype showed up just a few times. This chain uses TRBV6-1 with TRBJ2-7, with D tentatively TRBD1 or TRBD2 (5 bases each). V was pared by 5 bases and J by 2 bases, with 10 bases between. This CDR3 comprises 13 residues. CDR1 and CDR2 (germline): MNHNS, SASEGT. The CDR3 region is CASSLGPPYEQYF. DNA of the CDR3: TGTGCCAGCAGTCTGGGACCCCCCTACGAGCAGTACTTC.

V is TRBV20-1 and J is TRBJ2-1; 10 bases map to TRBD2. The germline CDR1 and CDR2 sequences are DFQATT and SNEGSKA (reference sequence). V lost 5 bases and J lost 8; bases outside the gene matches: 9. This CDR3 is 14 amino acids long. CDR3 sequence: CSASRLAGVYEQFF. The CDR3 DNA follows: TGCAGTGCTTCCCGGCTAGCGGGAGTGTATGAGCAGTTCTTC.

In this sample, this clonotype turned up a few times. The CDR3 sequence: CASGLRENTGELFF. The CDR3 nucleotides read TGTGCTAGTGGTTTAAGGGAAAACACCGGGGAGCTGTTTTTT. This sequence joins TRBV12-5 and TRBJ2-2; unclear D gene. Germline V gene sequence: CDR1 LGHNT, CDR2 FRNRAP. Trimming took 3 bases from V and 2 from J, leaving 7 bases between them. The CDR3 has 14 residues. The variable domain in full, with the rest retrieved from reference TRBV12-5 and TRBJ2-2, is DARVTQTPRHKVTEMGQEVTMRCQPILGHNTVFWYRQTMMQGLELLAYFRNRAPLDDSGMPKDRFSAEMPDATLATLKIQPSEPRDSAVYFCASGLRENTGELFFGEGSRLTVL.

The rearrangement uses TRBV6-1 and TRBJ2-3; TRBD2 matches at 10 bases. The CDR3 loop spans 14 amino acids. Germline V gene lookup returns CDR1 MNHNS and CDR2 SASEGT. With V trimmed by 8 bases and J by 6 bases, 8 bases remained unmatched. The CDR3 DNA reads TGTGCCAGCGGCCTAGCGGGAGTTTCGGATACGCAGTATTTT. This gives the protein CASGLAGVSDTQYF.

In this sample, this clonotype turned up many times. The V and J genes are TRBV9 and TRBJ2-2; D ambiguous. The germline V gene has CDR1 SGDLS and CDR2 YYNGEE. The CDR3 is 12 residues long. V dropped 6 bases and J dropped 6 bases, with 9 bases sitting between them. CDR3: CASTQWAGELFF. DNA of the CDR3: TGTGCCAGCACGCAGTGGGCCGGGGAGCTGTTTTTT.

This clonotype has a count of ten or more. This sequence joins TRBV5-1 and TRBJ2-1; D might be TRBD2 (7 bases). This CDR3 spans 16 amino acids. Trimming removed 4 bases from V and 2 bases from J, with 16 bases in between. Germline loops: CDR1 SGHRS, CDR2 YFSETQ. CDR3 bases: TGCGCCAGCAGCCCCGGGGGGCCTGGCGCCTACAATGAGCAGTTCTTC. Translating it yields CASSPGGPGAYNEQFF. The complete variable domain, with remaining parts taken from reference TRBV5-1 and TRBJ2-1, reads KAGVTQTPRYLIKTRGQQVTLSCSPISGHRSVSWYQQTPGQGLQFLFEYFSETQRNKGNFPGRFSGRQFSNSRSEMNVSTLELGDSALYLCASSPGGPGAYNEQFFGPGTRLTVL.

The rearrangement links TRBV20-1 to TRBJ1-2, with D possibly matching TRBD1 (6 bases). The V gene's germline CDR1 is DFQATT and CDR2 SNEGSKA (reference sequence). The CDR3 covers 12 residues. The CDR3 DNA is TGCGGACTCGGGGACACCTACTATGGCTACACCTTC. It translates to CGLGDTYYGYTF.

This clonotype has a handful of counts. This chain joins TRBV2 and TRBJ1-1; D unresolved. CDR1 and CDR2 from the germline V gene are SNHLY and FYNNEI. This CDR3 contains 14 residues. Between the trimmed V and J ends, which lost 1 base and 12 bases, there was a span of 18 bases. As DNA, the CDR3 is TGTGCCAGCAGTGAAGTTGGGGAGGTACGCGGGCCTTTCTTT. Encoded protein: CASSEVGEVRGPFF.

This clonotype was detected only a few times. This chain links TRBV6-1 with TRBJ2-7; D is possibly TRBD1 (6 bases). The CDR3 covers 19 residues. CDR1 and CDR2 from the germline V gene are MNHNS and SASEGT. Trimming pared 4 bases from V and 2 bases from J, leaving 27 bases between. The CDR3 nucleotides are TGTGCCAGCAGTGCAACTACAGGGCCGGATCTTCTCACGACCTACGAGCAGTACTTC. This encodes CASSATTGPDLLTTYEQYF.

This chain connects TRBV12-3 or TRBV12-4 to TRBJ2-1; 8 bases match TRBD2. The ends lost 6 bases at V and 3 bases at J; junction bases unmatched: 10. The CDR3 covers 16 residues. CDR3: CASRPGRGRFYNEQFF. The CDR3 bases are TGTGCCAGCAGGCCGGGCCGCGGGAGGTTCTACAATGAGCAGTTCTTC.

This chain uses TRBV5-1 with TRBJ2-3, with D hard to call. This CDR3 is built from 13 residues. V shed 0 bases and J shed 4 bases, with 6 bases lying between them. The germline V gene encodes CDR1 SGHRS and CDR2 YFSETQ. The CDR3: CASSLVSADTQYF. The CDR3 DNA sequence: TGCGCCAGCAGCTTGGTGTCGGCAGATACGCAGTATTTT.

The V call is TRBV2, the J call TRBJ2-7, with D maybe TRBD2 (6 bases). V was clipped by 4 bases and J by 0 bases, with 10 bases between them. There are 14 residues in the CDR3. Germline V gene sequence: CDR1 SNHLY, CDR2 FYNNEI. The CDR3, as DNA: TGTGCCAGCAGTGCGGGAGACCGCTCCTACGAGCAGTACTTC. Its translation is CASSAGDRSYEQYF.

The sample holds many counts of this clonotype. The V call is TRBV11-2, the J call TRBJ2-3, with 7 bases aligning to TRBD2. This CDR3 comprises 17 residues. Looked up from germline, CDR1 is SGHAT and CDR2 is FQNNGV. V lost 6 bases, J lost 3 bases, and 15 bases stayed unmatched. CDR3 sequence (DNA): TGTGCCAGCAGATCCGAGGTTGGCGGGAGAATAACAGATACGCAGTATTTT. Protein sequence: CASRSEVGGRITDTQYF.

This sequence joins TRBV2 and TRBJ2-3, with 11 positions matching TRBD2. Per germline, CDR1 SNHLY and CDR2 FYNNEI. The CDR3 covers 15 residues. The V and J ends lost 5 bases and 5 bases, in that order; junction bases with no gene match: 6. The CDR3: CASSILAGVGDTQYF. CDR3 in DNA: TGTGCCAGCAGTATACTAGCGGGAGTCGGAGATACGCAGTATTTT.

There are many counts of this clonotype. The CDR3 nucleotides are TGTGCCACCAGTGACTCGGGACAGGGGGACAACGAGCAGTACTTC. Translation: CATSDSGQGDNEQYF. The chain couples TRBV24-1 to TRBJ2-7, with 11 nucleotides matching TRBD1. V was pared by 4 bases and J by 5 bases, with 6 bases of the junction left unmatched. The CDR3 runs to 15 residues. The V gene's germline CDR1 is KGHDR and CDR2 SFDVKD.

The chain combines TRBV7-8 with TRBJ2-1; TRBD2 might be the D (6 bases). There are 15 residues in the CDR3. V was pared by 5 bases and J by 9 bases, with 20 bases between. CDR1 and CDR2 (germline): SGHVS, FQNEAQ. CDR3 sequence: CASSLPLEGWVEQFF. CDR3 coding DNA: TGTGCCAGCAGCCTTCCCTTGGAGGGGTGGGTTGAGCAGTTCTTC.